A selection of T cell receptor beta chains follows, all from one sample in a study of cytomegalovirus exposure and HLA in healthy donors. Generated by immunoSEQ multiplex PCR, the TCRdb table keeps only in-frame clones and is missing some. The data hold more than 55,000 clones, with 65% to 90% observed a single time. Sequencing was carried out using PBMCs. These receptors came from a human donor in good health. Each CDR3 is given without its conserved first and last residue. Fields, in order: J gene, V gene, CDR3 protein.

TRBJ1-4 TRBV7-9 ASSLSLNEKLL
TRBJ2-7 TRBV27 ASSFYGGARSYEQY
TRBJ2-2 TRBV27 AIPPRWTGELF
TRBJ2-2 TRBV2 ASKIPSASGSYPTGELF
TRBJ1-5 TRBV6-1 ASSVQLGGQPQH
TRBJ2-7 TRBV7-3 ASSSGQGDEQY
TRBJ2-1 TRBV7-8 ASSLVWGETGWKPSPQF
TRBJ1-1 TRBV27 ASARDIATEAF
TRBJ1-2 TRBV7-9 ASSLEPTGGFVSVYGNT
TRBJ1-2 TRBV5-3 ARSQPKPPGFYGYT
TRBJ2-1 TRBV5-1 ASSLALTGGYNEQF
TRBJ1-1 TRBV6-5 ASRDIREDTEAF
TRBJ2-5 TRBV5-1 ASSLSQGGIETQY
TRBJ1-6 TRBV11-2 ASSSISGGRSYNSPLH
TRBJ1-2 TRBV7-3 ASSLTGPVPDT
TRBJ2-2 TRBV7-7 ASSSSDSTHTGELF